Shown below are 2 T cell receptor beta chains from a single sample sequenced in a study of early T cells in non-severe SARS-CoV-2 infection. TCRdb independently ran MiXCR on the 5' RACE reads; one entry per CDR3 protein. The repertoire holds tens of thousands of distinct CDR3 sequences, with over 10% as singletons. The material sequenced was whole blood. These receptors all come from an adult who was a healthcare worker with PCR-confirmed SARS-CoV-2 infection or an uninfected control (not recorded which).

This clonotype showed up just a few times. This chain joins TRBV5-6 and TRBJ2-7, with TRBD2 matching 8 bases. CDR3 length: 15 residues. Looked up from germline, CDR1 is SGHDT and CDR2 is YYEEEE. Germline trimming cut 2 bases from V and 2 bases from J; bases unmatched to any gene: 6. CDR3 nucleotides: TGTGCCAGCAGCTTTCCATCAGCGGGAGCCTACGAGCAGTACTTC. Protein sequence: CASSFPSAGAYEQYF.

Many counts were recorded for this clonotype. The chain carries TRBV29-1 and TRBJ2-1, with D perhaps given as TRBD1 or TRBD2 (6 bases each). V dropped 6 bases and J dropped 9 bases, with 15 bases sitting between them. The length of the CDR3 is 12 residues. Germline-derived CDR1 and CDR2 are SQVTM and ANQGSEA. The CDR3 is CSVGGGAGEQFF. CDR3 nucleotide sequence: TGCAGCGTCGGGGGCGGTGCTGGTGAGCAGTTCTTC.